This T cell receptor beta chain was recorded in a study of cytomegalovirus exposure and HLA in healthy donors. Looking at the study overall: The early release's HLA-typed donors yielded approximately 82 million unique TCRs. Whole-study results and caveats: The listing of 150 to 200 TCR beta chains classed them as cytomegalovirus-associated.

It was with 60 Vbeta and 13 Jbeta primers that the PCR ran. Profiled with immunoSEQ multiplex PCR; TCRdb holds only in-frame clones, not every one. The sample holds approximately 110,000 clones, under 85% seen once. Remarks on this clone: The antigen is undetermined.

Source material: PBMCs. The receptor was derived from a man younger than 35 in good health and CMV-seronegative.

The CDR3 reads CATSRDSVNEQFF. DNA of the CDR3: TGTGCCACCAGCAGGGACAGTGTAAATGAGCAGTTCTTC. The genes are TRBV15 and TRBJ2-1, with TRBD1 as a possible D gene (6 bases). This CDR3 region has 13 residues. Germline CDR1 is LNHNV and CDR2 is YYDKDF (reference sequence). Between the trimmed V and J ends, which lost 3 bases and 7 bases, there was a span of 10 bases.